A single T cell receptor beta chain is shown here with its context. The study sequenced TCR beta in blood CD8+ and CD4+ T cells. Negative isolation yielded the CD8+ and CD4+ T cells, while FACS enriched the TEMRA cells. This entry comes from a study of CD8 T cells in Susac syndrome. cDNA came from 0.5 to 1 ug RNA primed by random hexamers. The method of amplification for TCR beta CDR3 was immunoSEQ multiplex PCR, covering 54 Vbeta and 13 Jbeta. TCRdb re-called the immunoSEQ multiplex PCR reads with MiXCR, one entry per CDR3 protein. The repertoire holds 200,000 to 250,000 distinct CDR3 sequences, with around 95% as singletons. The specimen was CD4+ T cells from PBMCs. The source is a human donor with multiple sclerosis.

The CDR3, as DNA: TGTGCCACCAGCAGACCCCTAGCGAGATACGGGGATGAGCAGTTCTTC. Translating it yields CATSRPLARYGDEQFF. The genes are TRBV15 and TRBJ2-1; a weak D match, TRBD2 (6 bases). Germline CDR1 and CDR2: LNHNV and YYDKDF (reference sequence). The CDR3 totals 16 residues. The V and J ends lost 2 bases and 8 bases respectively, with 19 bases between them.